This is a list of T cell receptor beta chains from one sample in a study of Graves' ophthalmopathy and Graves' hyperthyroidism. TCRdb called the multiplex PCR reads again in MiXCR, with one record for every CDR3 protein. The data hold about 1.2 million distinct CDR3 sequences, with 36% observed a single time. What was sequenced was peripheral blood or thyroid tissue (not recorded which). These receptors were obtained from an adult man with Graves' hyperthyroidism. CDR3s include the opening cysteine and the closing phenylalanine or tryptophan. A D gene is named only where the DNA matches it firmly. Clone size is given for some rows only: seen once, a few or many times, or a class if the clone is expanded.

>TRBV2|TRBJ1-1|many|TRBD1
TGTGCCAGCTCGGGTCCGGGACAGTTTACTGAAGCTTTCTTT
CASSGPGQFTEAFF
>TRBV25-1|TRBJ2-5|many|-
TGTGCCAGCAGTGATCGAAGGACGGGCGGCGAGACCCAGTACTTC
CASSDRRTGGETQYF
>TRBV29-1|TRBJ2-7|many|-
TGCAGCGTGGGGGGCACTCCTCGGGAGCAGTACTTC
CSVGGTPREQYF
>TRBV15|TRBJ1-2|-|-
TGTGCCGGCCGTCCCCTCGGGAGGGACTATGGCTACACCTTC
CAGRPLGRDYGYTF
>TRBV7-8|TRBJ1-6|many|-
TGTGCCAGCAGCCTGGGTGAGACGGCGAATTCACCCCTCCACTTT
CASSLGETANSPLHF
>TRBV5-1|TRBJ2-7|many|-
TGCGCCAGCAGCCCCGGCGCGGGCCTCTACGAGCAGTACTTC
CASSPGAGLYEQYF
>TRBV7-2|TRBJ1-4|-|TRBD1
TGTGCCAGCAGCCCGAAGACAGGGGGCGAAAAACTGTTTTTT
CASSPKTGGEKLFF
>TRBV12-3/TRBV12-4|TRBJ1-5|-|TRBD1
TGTGCCAGCAGCCCGACAGGGATAATAGGTCAGCCCCAGCATTTT
CASSPTGIIGQPQHF
>TRBV7-9|TRBJ1-5|-|TRBD1
TGTGCCAGCGGCTCAGGGGGGGAACAGCCCCAGCATTTT
CASGSGGEQPQHF
>TRBV11-2|TRBJ1-2|-|TRBD1
TGTGCCAGTAGTAAACCGGGACAGGGGACCTATGGCTACACCTTC
CASSKPGQGTYGYTF
>TRBV7-9|TRBJ2-7|many|TRBD2
TGTGCCAGCAGCTTAGCGCTGGGACTAGCGGGACGCCGCTCCTACGAGCAGTACTTC
CASSLALGLAGRRSYEQYF
>TRBV25-1|TRBJ2-7|many|-
TGTGCCAGCAGTGAAGATTTGGGGGTTTCCCCCTACGAGCAGTACTTC
CASSEDLGVSPYEQYF
>TRBV7-3|TRBJ2-6|-|-
TGTGCCAGCAGCTTAGCCAGGGAAACCTCTGGGGCCAACGTCCTGACTTTC
CASSLARETSGANVLTF
>TRBV7-2|TRBJ2-5|many|-
TGTGCCAGCAGTGGGGTTCGGCGGTACCAAGAGACCCAGTACTTC
CASSGVRRYQETQYF
>TRBV27|TRBJ1-5|-|TRBD1
TGTGCCAGCAGTCTAATCGGGACAGGGGGTCAGCCCCAGCATTTT
CASSLIGTGGQPQHF
>TRBV13|TRBJ2-5|many|-
TGTGCCAGCAGCCCTTTCCGTGGGGTTGGGGAGACCCAGTACTTC
CASSPFRGVGETQYF
>TRBV11-1|TRBJ2-3|-|-
TGTGCCAGCAGTCACTCATCCGGGACGATCACAGATACGCAGTATTTT
CASSHSSGTITDTQYF
>TRBV12-3/TRBV12-4|TRBJ1-1|-|-
TGTGCCAGCTCACCACAGGGTTCTAACACTGAAGCTTTCTTT
CASSPQGSNTEAFF
>TRBV12-3/TRBV12-4|TRBJ2-7|-|-
TGTGCCAGCAGTTTGAAGCCGGACTACGAGCAGTACTTC
CASSLKPDYEQYF
>TRBV19|TRBJ2-7|many|-
TGTGCCAGTAGTATAATAACTGGATCCTACGAGCAGTACTTC
CASSIITGSYEQYF
>TRBV6-5|TRBJ1-5|-|-
TGTGCCAGCAGTTACCGTGAGGGGGGTCAGTCCCAGCATTTT
CASSYREGGQSQHF
>TRBV2|TRBJ2-2|-|TRBD2
TGTGCCAGCAGGCACGTCGGGACTACGAACACCGGGGAGCTGTTTTTT
CASRHVGTTNTGELFF
>TRBV10-3|TRBJ2-7|-|-
TGTGCCATCAGTGGTGGACCGGTCTACGAGCAGTACTTC
CAISGGPVYEQYF
>TRBV5-1|TRBJ2-7|-|TRBD1
TGCGCCAGCAGCTTGGGACAGGGAGTAAGGCAGTACTTC
CASSLGQGVRQYF
>TRBV7-2|TRBJ1-5|-|-
TGTGCCAGCAGCTTAGCGCCGCCCAGCGACGATCAGCCCCAGCATTTT
CASSLAPPSDDQPQHF
>TRBV4-3|TRBJ1-2|few|TRBD1
TGCGCCAGCAGCCAAGGCAGGGGGCTAGGCTACACCTTC
CASSQGRGLGYTF
>TRBV5-1|TRBJ2-6|many|-
TGCGCCAGCAGTTATCTCAACTCTGGGGCCAACGTCCTGACTTTC
CASSYLNSGANVLTF
>TRBV7-2|TRBJ2-2|-|TRBD1
TGTGCCAGCAGCTCCTATAAGGACAGGGCCGGGGAGCTGTTTTTT
CASSSYKDRAGELFF
>TRBV7-8|TRBJ2-5|-|-
TGTGCCAGCAGCTTAGTTACCTCTCCTACAGGTCAAGAGACCCAGTACTTC
CASSLVTSPTGQETQYF
>TRBV7-8|TRBJ2-7|many|TRBD1
TGTGCCAGCAGCGAGACAGGGGGCTTTACCTACGAGCAGTACTTC
CASSETGGFTYEQYF
>TRBV15|TRBJ1-2|-|-
TGTGCCACCAGCAGGACTACAGGCTCTGGAAACACCTTC
CATSRTTGSGNTF
>TRBV27|TRBJ2-5|-|TRBD2
TGTGCCAGCAGTTTACGTCTAGCGGGAGGGCTGGCTGAGACCCAGTACTTC
CASSLRLAGGLAETQYF
>TRBV11-2|TRBJ2-1|-|-
TGTGCCAGCAGCTACCAGCGGAGCTCCTACAATGAGCAGTTCTTC
CASSYQRSSYNEQFF
>TRBV10-3|TRBJ2-5|few|-
TGTGCCATCAGTGAATCGTACCAAGAGACCCAGTACTTC
CAISESYQETQYF